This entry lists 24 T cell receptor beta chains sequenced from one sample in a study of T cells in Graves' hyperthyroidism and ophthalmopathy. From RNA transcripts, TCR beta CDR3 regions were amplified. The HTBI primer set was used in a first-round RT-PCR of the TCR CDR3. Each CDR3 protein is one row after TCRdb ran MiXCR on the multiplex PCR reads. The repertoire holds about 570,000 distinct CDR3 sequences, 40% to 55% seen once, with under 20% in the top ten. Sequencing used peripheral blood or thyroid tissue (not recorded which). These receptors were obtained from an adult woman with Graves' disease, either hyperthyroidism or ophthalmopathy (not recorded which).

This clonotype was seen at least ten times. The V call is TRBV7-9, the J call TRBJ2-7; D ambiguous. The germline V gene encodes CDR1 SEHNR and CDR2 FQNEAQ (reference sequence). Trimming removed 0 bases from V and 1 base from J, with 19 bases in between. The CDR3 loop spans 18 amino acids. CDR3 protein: CASSLAWATLWESYEQYF. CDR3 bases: TGTGCCAGCAGCTTAGCGTGGGCTACCCTTTGGGAATCCTACGAGCAGTACTTC.

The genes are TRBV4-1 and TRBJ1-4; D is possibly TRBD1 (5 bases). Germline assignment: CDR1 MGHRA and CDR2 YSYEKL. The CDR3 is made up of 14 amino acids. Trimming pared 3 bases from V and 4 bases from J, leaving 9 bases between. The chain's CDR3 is CASSQGGVNEKLFF. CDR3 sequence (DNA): TGCGCCAGCAGCCAGGGAGGGGTTAATGAAAAACTGTTTTTT.

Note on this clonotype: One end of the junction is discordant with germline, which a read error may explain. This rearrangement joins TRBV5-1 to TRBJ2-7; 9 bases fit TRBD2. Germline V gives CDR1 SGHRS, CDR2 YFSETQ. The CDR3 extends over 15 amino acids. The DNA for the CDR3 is TGTGCCAGCAGTCGGGGACTAGCCGGAGGAGACGAGCAGTACTTC. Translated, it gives CASSRGLAGGDEQYF.

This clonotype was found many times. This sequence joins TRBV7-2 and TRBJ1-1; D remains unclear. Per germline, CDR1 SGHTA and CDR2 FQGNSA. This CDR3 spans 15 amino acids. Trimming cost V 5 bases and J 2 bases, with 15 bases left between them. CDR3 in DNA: TGTGCCAGCAGCCCAGACCGGGTCCAAAACACTGAAGCTTTCTTT. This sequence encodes CASSPDRVQNTEAFF.

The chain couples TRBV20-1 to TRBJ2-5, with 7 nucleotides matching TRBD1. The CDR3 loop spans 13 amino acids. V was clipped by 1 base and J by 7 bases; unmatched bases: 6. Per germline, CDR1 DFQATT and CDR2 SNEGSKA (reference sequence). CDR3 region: CSARVTGRATQYF. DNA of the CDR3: TGCAGTGCTAGAGTGACAGGGCGCGCGACCCAGTACTTC.

This CDR3 reads CASSQVAYGYTF. The CDR3 DNA reads TGTGCCAGCAGCCAGGTCGCCTATGGCTACACCTTC. The chain has TRBV7-2 and TRBJ1-2; D is ambiguous. The CDR3 consists of 12 residues. The V and J ends lost 5 bases and 4 bases respectively, with 8 bases between them. Germline V CDR1 and CDR2: SGHTA, FQGNSA.

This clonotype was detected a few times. The CDR3 nucleotides read TGTGCCACCAGTGATCGACAGGGACCTAATGAAAAACTGTTTTTT. This translates into CATSDRQGPNEKLFF. V gene TRBV24-1 combines with J gene TRBJ1-4, with 7 bases matching TRBD1. The CDR3 runs to 15 residues. Germline V gene data show CDR1 as KGHDR and CDR2 as SFDVKD. Trimming took 3 bases from V and 3 from J; bases not matched to a gene: 3.

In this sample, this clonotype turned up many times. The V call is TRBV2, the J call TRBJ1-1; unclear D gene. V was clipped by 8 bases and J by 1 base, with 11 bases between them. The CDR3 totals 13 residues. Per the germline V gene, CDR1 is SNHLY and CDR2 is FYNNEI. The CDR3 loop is CASGLDWNTEAFF. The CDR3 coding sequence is TGTGCCAGCGGCCTCGACTGGAACACTGAAGCTTTCTTT.

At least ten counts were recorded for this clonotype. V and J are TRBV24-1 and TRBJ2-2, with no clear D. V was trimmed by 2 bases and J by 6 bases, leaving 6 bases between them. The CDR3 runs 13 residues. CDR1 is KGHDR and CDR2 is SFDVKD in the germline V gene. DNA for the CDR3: TGTGCCACCAGTGATTCCTATCCCGGGGAGCTGTTTTTT. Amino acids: CATSDSYPGELFF.

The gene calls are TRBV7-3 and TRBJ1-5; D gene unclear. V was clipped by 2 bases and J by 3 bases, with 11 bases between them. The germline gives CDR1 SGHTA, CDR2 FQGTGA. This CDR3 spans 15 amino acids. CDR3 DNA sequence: TGTGCCAGCAGCTTATCGTGGGAATACAATCAGCCCCAGCATTTT. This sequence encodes CASSLSWEYNQPQHF. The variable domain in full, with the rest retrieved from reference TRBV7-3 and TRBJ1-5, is GAGVSQTPSNKVTEKGKYVELRCDPISGHTALYWYRQSLGQGPEFLIYFQGTGAADDSGLPNDRFFAVRPEGSVSTLKIQRTERGDSAVYLCASSLSWEYNQPQHFGDGTRLSIL.

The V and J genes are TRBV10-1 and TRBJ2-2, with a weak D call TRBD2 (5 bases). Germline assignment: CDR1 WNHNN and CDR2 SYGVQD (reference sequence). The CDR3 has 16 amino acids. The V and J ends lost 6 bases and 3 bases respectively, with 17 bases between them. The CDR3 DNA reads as TGCGCCAGCAGAAAGCGGCCTAGCTGGGACACCGGGGAGCTGTTTTTT. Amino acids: CASRKRPSWDTGELFF.

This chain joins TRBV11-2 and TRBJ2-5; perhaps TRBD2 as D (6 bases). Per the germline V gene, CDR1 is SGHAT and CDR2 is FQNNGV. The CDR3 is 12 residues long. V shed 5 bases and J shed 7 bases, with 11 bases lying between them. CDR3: CASSPMGGTQYF. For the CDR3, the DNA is TGTGCCAGCAGCCCAATGGGGGGGACCCAGTACTTC.

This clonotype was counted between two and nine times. CDR3 coding DNA: TGTGCCAGCAGCAATAGACAGGGGGGAACTGAAGCTTTCTTT. Translated, it gives CASSNRQGGTEAFF. The chain recombines TRBV5-4 with TRBJ1-1; 9 bases map to TRBD1. The ends lost 4 bases at V and 5 bases at J; junction bases unmatched: 6. The CDR3 totals 14 residues. Germline loops: CDR1 SGHNT, CDR2 YYREEE (reference sequence).

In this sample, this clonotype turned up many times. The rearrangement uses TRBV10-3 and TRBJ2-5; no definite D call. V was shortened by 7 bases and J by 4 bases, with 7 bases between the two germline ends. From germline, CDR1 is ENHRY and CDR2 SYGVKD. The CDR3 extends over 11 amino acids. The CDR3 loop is CAIKTRETQYF. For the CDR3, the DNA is TGTGCCATCAAGACCAGAGAGACCCAGTACTTC.

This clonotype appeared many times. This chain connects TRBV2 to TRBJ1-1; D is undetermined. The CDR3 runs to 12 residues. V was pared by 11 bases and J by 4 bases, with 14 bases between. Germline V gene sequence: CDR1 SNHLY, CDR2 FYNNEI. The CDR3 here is CAGNSWGTEAFF. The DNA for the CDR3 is TGTGCCGGGAATTCATGGGGCACTGAAGCTTTCTTT. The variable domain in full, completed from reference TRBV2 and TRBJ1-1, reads EPEVTQTPSHQVTQMGQEVILRCVPISNHLYFYWYRQILGQKVEFLVSFYNNEISEKSEIFDDQFSVERPDGSNFTLKIRSTKLEDSAMYFCAGNSWGTEAFFGQGTRLTVV.

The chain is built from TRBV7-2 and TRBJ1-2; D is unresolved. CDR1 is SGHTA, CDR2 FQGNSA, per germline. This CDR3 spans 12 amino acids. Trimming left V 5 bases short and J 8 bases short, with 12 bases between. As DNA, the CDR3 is TGTGCCAGCAGCCTCACACCGGGGGGCTACACCTTC. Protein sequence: CASSLTPGGYTF. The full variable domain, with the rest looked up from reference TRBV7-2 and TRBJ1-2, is GAGVSQSPSNKVTEKGKDVELRCDPISGHTALYWYRQSLGQGLEFLIYFQGNSAPDKSGLPSDRFSAERTGGSVSTLTIQRTQQEDSAVYLCASSLTPGGYTFGSGTRLTVV.

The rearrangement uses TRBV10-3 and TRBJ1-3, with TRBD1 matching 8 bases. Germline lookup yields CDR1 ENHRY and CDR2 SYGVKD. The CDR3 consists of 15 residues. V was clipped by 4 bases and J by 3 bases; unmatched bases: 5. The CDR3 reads CAISVQGARGNTIYF. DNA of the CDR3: TGTGCCATCAGTGTTCAGGGGGCGCGTGGAAACACCATATATTTT.

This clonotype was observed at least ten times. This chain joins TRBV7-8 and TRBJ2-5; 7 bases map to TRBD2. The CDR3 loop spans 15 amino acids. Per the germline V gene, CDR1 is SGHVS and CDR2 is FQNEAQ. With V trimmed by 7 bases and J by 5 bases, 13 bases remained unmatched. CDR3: CASNSGTGTIETQYF. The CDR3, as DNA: TGTGCCAGCAACTCAGGGACCGGGACTATTGAGACCCAGTACTTC.

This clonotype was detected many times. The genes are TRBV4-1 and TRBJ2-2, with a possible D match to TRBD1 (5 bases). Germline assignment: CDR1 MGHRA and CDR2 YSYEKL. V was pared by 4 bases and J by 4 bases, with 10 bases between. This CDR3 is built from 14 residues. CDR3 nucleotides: TGCGCCAGCAGCCGACGACAGCTCACCGGGGAGCTGTTTTTT. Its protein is CASSRRQLTGELFF.

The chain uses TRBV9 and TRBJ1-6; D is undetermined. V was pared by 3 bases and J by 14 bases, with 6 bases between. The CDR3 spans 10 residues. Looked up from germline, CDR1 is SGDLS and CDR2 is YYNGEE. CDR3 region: CASSETTLHF. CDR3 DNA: TGTGCCAGCAGCGAGACAACCCTCCACTTT.

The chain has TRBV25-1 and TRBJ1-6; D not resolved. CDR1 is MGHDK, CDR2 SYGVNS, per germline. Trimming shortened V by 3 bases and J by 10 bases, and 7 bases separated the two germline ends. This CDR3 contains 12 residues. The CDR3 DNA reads TGTGCCAGCAGTGACCCCTTCTCACCCCTCCACTTT. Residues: CASSDPFSPLHF. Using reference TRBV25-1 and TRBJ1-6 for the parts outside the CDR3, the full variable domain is EADIYQTPRYLVIGTGKKITLECSQTMGHDKMYWYQQDPGMELHLIHYSYGVNSTEKGDLSSESTVSRIRTEHFPLTLESARPSHTSQYLCASSDPFSPLHFGNGTRLTVT.

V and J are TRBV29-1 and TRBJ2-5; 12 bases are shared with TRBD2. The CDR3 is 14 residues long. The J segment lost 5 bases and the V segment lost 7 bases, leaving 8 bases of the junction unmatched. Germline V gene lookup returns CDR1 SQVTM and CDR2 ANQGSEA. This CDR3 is CSGRLAGVGETQYF. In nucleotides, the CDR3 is TGCAGCGGGAGACTAGCGGGAGTTGGGGAGACCCAGTACTTC. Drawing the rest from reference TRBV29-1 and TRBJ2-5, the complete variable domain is SAVISQKPSRDICQRGTSLTIQCQVDSQVTMMFWYRQQPGQSLTLIATANQGSEATYESGFVIDKFPISRPNLTFSTLTVSNMSPEDSSIYLCSGRLAGVGETQYFGPGTRLLVL.

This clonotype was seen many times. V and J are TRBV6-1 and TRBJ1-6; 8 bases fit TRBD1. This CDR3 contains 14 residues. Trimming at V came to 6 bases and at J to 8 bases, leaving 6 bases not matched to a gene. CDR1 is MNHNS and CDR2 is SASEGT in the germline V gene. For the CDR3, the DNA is TGTGCCAGCAGGGGGACAGGAGGTGATTCACCCCTCCACTTT. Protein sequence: CASRGTGGDSPLHF.

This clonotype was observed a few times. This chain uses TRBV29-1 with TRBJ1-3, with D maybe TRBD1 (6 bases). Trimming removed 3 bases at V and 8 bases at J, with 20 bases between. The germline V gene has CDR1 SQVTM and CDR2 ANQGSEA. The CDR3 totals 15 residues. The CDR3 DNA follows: TGCAGCGTTGAGGCGTTTAAACAGGGCGTACACACCATATATTTT. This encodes CSVEAFKQGVHTIYF.